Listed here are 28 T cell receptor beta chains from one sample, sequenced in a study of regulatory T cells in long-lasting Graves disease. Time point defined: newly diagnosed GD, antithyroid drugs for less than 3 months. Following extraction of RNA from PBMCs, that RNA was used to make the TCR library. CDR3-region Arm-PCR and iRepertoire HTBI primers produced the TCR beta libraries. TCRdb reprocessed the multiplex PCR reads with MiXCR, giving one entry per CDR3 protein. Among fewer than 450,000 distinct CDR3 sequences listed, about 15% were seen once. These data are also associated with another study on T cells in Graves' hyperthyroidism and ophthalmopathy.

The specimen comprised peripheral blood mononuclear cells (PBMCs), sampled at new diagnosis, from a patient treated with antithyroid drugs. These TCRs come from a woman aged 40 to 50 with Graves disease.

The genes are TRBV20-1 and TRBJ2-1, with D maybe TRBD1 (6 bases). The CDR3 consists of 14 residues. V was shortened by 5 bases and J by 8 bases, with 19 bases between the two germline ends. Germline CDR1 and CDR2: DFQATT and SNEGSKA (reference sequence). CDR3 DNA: TGCAGTGCTTCAGCCCAGGGGCGCAGGGATGAGCAGTTCTTC. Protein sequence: CSASAQGRRDEQFF.

The CDR3 is CASSTRDRGLEKLFF. The CDR3 DNA follows: TGTGCCAGCAGCACCCGGGACAGGGGGCTAGAAAAACTGTTTTTT. The chain joins TRBV7-9 to TRBJ1-4; TRBD1 matches 12 bases. Germline CDR1 reads SEHNR; CDR2 reads FQNEAQ (reference sequence). This CDR3 comprises 15 residues. The junction had 6 bases not matched to a gene; V was cut back by 5 bases and J by 8 bases.

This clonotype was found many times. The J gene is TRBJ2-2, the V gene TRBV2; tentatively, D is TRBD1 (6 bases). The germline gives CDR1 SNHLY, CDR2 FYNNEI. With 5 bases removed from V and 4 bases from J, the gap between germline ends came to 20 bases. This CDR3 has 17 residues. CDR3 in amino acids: CASSPTGLQRGTGELFF. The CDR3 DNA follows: TGTGCCAGCAGTCCTACAGGGCTGCAGAGGGGCACCGGGGAGCTGTTTTTT. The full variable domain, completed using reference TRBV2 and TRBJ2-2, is EPEVTQTPSHQVTQMGQEVILRCVPISNHLYFYWYRQILGQKVEFLVSFYNNEISEKSEIFDDQFSVERPDGSNFTLKIRSTKLEDSAMYFCASSPTGLQRGTGELFFGEGSRLTVL.

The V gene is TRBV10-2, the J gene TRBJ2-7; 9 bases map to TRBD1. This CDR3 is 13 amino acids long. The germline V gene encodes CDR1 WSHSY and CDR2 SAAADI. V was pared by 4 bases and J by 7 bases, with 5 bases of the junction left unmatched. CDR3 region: CASSVGQGAEQYF. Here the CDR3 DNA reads TGCGCCAGCAGTGTGGGACAGGGTGCGGAGCAGTACTTC.

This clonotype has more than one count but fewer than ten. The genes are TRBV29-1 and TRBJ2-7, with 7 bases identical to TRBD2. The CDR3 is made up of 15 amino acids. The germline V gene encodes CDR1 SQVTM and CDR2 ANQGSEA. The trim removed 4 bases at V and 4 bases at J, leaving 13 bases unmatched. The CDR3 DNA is TGCAGCGTTGTGGGGCCCGGACTAGTGGCTTACGAGCAGTACTTC. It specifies CSVVGPGLVAYEQYF.

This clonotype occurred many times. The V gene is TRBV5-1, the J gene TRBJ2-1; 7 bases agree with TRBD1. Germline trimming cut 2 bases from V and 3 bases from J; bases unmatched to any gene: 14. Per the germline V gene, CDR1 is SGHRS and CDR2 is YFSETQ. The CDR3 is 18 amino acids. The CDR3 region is CASSFSEPGTVYYNEQFF. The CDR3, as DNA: TGCGCCAGCAGCTTTTCGGAGCCCGGGACAGTCTACTACAATGAGCAGTTCTTC. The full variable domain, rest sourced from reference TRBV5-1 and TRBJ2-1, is KAGVTQTPRYLIKTRGQQVTLSCSPISGHRSVSWYQQTPGQGLQFLFEYFSETQRNKGNFPGRFSGRQFSNSRSEMNVSTLELGDSALYLCASSFSEPGTVYYNEQFFGPGTRLTVL.

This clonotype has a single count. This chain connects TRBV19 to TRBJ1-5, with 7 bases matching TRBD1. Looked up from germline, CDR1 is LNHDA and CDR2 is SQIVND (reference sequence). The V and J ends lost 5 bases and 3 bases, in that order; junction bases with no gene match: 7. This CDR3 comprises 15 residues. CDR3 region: CASSPWDRNNQPQHF. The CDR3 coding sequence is TGTGCCAGTAGTCCCTGGGACAGAAACAATCAGCCCCAGCATTTT.

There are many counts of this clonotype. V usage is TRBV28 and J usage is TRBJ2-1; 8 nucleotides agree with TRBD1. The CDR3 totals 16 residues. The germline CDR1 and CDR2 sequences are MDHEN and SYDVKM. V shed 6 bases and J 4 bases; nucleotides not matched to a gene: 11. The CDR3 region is CASRISRTGYYNEQFF. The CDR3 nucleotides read TGTGCCAGCAGAATATCTCGGACAGGGTATTACAATGAGCAGTTCTTC.

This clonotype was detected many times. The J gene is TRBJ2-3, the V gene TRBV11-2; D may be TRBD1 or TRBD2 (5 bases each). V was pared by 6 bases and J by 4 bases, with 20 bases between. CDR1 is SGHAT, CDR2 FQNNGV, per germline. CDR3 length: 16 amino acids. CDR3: CASRDGWQGRADTQYF. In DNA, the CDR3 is TGTGCCAGCAGGGACGGGTGGCAGGGACGGGCAGATACGCAGTATTTT. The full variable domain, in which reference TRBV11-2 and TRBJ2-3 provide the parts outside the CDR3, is EAGVAQSPRYKIIEKRQSVAFWCNPISGHATLYWYQQILGQGPKLLIQFQNNGVVDDSQLPKDRFSAERLKGVDSTLKIQPAKLEDSAVYLCASRDGWQGRADTQYFGPGTRLTVL.

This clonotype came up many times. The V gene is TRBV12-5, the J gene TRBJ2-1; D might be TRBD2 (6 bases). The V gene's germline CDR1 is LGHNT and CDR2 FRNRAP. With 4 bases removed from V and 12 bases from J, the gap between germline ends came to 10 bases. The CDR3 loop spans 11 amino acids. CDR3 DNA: TGTGCTAGTGGTTCGGGAGTTTCGCAGTTCTTC. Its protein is CASGSGVSQFF.

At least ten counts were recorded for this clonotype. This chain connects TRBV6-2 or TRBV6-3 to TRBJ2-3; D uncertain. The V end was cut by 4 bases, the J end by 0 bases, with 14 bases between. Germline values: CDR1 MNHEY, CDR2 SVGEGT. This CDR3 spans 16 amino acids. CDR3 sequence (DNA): TGTGCCAGCAGTTTACTGGCCACGTCTAGCACAGATACGCAGTATTTT. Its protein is CASSLLATSSTDTQYF.

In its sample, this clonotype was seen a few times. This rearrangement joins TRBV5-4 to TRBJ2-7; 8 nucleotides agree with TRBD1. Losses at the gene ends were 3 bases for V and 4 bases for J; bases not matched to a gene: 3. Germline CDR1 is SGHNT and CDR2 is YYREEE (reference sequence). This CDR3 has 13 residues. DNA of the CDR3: TGTGCCAGCAGCTGGGACAGGAATTACGAGCAGTACTTC. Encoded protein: CASSWDRNYEQYF.

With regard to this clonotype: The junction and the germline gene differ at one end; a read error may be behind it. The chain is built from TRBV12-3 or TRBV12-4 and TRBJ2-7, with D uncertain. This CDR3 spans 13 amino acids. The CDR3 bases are TGCGCCAGCAGTAGCCTCAGGCCCCACGAGCAGTACTTC. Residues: CASSSLRPHEQYF.

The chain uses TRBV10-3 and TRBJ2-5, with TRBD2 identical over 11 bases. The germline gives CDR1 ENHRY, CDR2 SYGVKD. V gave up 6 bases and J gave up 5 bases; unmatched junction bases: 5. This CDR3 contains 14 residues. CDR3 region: CAISPGTSGETQYF. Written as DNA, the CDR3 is TGTGCCATCAGCCCCGGGACTAGCGGCGAGACCCAGTACTTC.

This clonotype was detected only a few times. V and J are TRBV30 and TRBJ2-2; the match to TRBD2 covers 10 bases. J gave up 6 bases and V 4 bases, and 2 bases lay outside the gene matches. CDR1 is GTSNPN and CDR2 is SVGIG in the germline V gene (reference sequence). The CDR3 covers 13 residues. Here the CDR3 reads CAWTSGSSGELFF. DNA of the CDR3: TGTGCCTGGACTAGCGGGAGTTCCGGGGAGCTGTTTTTT. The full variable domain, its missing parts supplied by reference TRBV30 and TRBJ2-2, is SQTIHQWPATLVQPVGSPLSLECTVEGTSNPNLYWYRQAAGRGLQLLFYSVGIGQISSEVPQNLSASRPQDRQFILSSKKLLLSDSGFYLCAWTSGSSGELFFGEGSRLTVL.

As DNA, the CDR3 is TGTGCCAGCAGTTTTAGCGGGAAGAACACTTACGAGCAGTACTTC. As protein: CASSFSGKNTYEQYF. The V and J genes are TRBV5-4 and TRBJ2-7; TRBD2 matches at 8 bases. The CDR3 is 15 amino acids. Germline V gene lookup returns CDR1 SGHNT and CDR2 YYREEE (reference sequence). V dropped 5 bases and J dropped 4; count of bases not matched to a gene: 11.

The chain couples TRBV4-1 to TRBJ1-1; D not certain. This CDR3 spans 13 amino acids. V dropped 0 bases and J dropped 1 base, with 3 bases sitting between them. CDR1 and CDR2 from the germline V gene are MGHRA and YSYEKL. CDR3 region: CASSQDANTEAFF. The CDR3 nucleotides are TGCGCCAGCAGCCAAGACGCGAACACTGAAGCTTTCTTT.

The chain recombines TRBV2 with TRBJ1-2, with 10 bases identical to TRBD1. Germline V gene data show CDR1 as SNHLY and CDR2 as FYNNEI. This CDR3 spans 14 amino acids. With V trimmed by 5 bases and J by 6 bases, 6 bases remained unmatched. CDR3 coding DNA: TGTGCCAGCAGTCAACTCGGGACAGGGGATGGCTACACCTTC. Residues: CASSQLGTGDGYTF.

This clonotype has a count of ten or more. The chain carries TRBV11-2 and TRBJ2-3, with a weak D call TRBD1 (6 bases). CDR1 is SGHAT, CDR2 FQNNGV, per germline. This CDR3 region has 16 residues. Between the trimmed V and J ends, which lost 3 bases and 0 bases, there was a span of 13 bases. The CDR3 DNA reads TGTGCCAGCAGCTTCCGCGGCAGGGGTAGCACAGATACGCAGTATTTT. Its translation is CASSFRGRGSTDTQYF.

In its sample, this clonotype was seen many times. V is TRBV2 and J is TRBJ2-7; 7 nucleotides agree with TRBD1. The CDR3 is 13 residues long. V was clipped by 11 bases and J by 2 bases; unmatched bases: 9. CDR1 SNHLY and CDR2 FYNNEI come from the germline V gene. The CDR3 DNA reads TGTGCCGGAACCCGGGACAGACCCTACGAGCAGTACTTC. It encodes CAGTRDRPYEQYF.

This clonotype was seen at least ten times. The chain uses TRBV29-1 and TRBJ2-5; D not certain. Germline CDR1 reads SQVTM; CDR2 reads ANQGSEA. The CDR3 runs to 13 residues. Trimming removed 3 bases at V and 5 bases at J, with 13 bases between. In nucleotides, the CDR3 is TGCAGCGTTGACCATTTGGGGTGGGAGACCCAGTACTTC. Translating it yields CSVDHLGWETQYF.

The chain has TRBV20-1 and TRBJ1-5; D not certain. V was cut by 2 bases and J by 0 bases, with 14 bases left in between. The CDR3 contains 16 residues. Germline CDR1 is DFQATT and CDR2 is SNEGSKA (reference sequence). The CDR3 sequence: CSARRGGRYSNQPQHF. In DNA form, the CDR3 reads TGCAGTGCTAGAAGAGGTGGTCGCTATAGCAATCAGCCCCAGCATTTT.

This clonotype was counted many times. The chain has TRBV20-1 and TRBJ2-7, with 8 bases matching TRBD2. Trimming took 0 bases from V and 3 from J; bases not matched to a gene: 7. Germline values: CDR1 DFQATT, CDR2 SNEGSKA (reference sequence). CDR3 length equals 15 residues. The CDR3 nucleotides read TGCAGTGCTAGAGATTACAGCGGGAGTAGCTACGAGCAGTACTTC. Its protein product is CSARDYSGSSYEQYF.

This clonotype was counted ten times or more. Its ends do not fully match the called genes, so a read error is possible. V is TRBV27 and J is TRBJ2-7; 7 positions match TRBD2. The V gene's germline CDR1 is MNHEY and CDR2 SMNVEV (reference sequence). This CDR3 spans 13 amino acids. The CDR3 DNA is TGTGCCAGCCGTTTAAGCGGGATCAACGAGCAGTACTTC. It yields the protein CASRLSGINEQYF.

In nucleotides, the CDR3 is TGTGCCAGCTCACTCGGTGAGGGCTCTTATTACAATGAGCAGTTCTTC. As protein: CASSLGEGSYYNEQFF. V usage is TRBV18 and J usage is TRBJ2-1; weak D call: TRBD2 (5 bases). CDR3 length equals 16 residues. Per the germline V gene, CDR1 is KGHSH and CDR2 is LQKENI. V was trimmed by 4 bases and J by 4 bases, leaving 17 bases between them.

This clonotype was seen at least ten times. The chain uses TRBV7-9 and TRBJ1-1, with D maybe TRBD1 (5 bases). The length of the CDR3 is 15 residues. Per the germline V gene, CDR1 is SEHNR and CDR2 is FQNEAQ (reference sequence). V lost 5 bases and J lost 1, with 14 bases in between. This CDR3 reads CASSARGVENTEAFF. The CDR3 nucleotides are TGTGCCAGCAGCGCCCGGGGGGTAGAGAACACTGAAGCTTTCTTT.

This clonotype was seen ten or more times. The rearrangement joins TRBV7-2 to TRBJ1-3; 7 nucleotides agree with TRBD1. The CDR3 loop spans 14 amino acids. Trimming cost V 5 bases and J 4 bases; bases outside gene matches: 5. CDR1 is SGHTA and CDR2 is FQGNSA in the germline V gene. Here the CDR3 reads CASSQTGVGNTIYF. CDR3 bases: TGTGCCAGCAGCCAAACAGGGGTGGGAAACACCATATATTTT.

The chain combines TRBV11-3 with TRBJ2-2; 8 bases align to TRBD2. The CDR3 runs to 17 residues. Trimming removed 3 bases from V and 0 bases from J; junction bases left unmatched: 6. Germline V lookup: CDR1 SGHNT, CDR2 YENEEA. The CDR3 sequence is CASSFDGGRTNTGELFF. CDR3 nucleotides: TGTGCCAGCAGCTTCGACGGCGGGAGGACGAACACCGGGGAGCTGTTTTTT.